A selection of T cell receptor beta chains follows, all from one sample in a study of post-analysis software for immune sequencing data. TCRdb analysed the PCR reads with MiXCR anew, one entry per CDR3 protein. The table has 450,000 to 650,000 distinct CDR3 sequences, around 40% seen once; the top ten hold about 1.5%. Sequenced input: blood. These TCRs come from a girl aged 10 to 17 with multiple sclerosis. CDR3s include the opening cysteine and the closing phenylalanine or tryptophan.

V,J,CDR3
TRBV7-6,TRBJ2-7,CASSLAQGYHEQYF
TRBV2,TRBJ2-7,CASSVPGGSYEQYF
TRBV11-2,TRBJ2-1,CASSLTSGGSNGQFF
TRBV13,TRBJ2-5,CASSSRGGETQYF
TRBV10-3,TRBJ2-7,CAIGDQGSRSYEQYF
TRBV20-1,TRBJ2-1,CSAIYNEQFF
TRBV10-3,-,CAISESPGIETQYF
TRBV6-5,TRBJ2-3,CASSYPLRSGQNTDTQYF
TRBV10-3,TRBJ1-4,CAISLNGDRNEKLFF
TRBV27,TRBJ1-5,CASSPGSGGNQPQHF
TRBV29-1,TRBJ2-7,CSVVFGTGVSYEQYF
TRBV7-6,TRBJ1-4,CASSLGYPKTGVTNEKLFF
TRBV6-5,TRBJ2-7,CATINRDRGYEQYF
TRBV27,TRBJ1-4,CASSPAVLGYNEKLFF
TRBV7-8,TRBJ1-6,CASSLAYDSPLHF
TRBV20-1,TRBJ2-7,CSARDLGTGGKDEQYF
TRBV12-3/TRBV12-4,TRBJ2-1,CASRRGGADEQFF
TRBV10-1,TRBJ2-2,CASSDQTSGPLRGELFF
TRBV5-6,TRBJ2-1,CASSFKTSRGLPYSYNEQFF
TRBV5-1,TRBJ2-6,CASTPGRGPLSGANVLTF
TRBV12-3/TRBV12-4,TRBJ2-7,CASTLAGVYEQYF
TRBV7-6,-,CASSLIVSGRSSYEQYF
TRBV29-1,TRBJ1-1,CSGTGQTNTEAFF
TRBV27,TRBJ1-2,CASSSASRPYGYTF
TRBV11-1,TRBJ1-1,CASSTDRRGMNTEAFF
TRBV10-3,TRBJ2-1,CAISGPTGQGNEQFF
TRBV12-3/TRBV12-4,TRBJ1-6,CASSFQGNNSPLHF
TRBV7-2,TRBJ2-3,CASSSYGLAGGPTDTQYF
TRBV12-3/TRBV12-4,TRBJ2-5,CASAQGDTIYQETQYF
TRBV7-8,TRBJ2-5,CASSSNRGIETQYF
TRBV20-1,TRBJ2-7,CSARLADYSYEQYF
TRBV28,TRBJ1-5,CASTYSNQPQHF
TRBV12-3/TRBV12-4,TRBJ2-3,CASSPSLDSTDTQYF
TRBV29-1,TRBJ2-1,CSVEGEARSSYNEQFF
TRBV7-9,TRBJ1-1,CASSLRWGTDSLLNTEAFF
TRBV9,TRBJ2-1,CASSVAPGLAGGPNEQFF
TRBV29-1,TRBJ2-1,CSVAKGLAGVNEQFF